The source of this T cell receptor beta chain is a study of T-cell memory formation after mild COVID-19. Study-wide results and limits: The finding that pre-infection memory included some responding clones suggested that cross-reactive memory joined.

Worth noting for this clonotype: Antigen specificity is unknown.

Germline V gene lookup returns CDR1 MNHEY and CDR2 SMNVEV (reference sequence). This CDR3 comprises 14 residues. The V gene lost 4 bases and the J gene lost 4 bases, with 11 bases spanning the gap. It was 5'RACE with constant-segment primers that produced the TCR alpha and TCR beta cDNA libraries, which carried sample barcodes and UMIs. TCRdb itself ran the 5' RACE reads through MiXCR, one entry per CDR3 protein. The sample holds 250,000 to 400,000 distinct CDR3 sequences, 13% to 15% seen once. This clonotype originated in a man between 18 and 29 years old who had mild COVID-19 (a few samples of this study predate the infection). Cell type and time point are not known. The rearrangement links TRBV27 to TRBJ1-3; tentative D call: TRBD1 (5 bases). The sequenced sample was PBMCs or a T cell subset sorted from them (not recorded which). In DNA form, the CDR3 reads TGTGCCAGCAGTTCCCTGGGGCGCGGAAACACCATATATTTT. Residues: CASSSLGRGNTIYF.